This T cell receptor beta chain came from a study of OX40 agonist ivuxolimab in advanced cancers. About the research overall: Administration of intravenous ivuxolimab to patients occurred every 2 weeks at 0.01 to 10 mg/kg.

This clone showed up just once. Its antigen is undetermined. This CDR3 region has 15 residues. Germline assignment: CDR1 SGHTA and CDR2 FQGNSA. V lost 5 bases and J 0 bases, leaving 12 bases between the germline ends. TCRdb's copy holds only in-frame clones and misses some; the assay was immunoSEQ multiplex PCR. The sample lists some 80,000 clones; roughly 81% were seen once. Study-level points and caveats: Clonal expansion was among the lowest in partial responders at 0.1-3.0 mg/kg, especially CD8+.

The J gene is TRBJ2-3, the V gene TRBV7-2; no clear D. The sequencing here drew on CD4+ or CD8+ T cells sorted from blood, taken in a trial of the OX40 agonist ivuxolimab. The origin of this receptor is an adult with an advanced solid tumor such as melanoma, head and neck, liver or kidney cancer. The CDR3 nucleotides are TGTGCCAGCAGCCGGACGGGTTCTAGCACAGATACGCAGTATTTT. Amino acids: CASSRTGSSTDTQYF.